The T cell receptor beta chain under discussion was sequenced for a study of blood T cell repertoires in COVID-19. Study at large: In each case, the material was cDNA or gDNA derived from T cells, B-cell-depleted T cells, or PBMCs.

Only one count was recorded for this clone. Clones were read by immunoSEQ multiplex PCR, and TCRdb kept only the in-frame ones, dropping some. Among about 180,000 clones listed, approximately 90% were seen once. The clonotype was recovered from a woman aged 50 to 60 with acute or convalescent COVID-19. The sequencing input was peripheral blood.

CDR3 sequence: CAWSTGFTEAFF. The CDR3 region has the DNA TGTGCCTGGAGCACAGGGTTCACTGAAGCTTTCTTT. J is TRBJ1-1 and V is TRBV30; the D gene is possibly TRBD1 (6 bases). Trimming left V 3 bases short and J 4 bases short, with 9 bases between. Germline values: CDR1 GTSNPN, CDR2 SVGIG (reference sequence). CDR3 length: 12 residues. The full variable domain, completed using reference TRBV30 and TRBJ1-1, is SQTIHQWPATLVQPVGSPLSLECTVEGTSNPNLYWYRQAAGRGLQLLFYSVGIGQISSEVPQNLSASRPQDRQFILSSKKLLLSDSGFYLCAWSTGFTEAFFGQGTRLTVV.